What follows is one TCR beta chain and its context. Its matching antigen is unknown. These data belong to a study of graft-versus-host responses after intestinal transplantation. Whole-study results and caveats: Recipient bone marrow held GvH clones, some seen earlier in ileum or blood.

The CDR3 consists of 19 residues. The method was immunoSEQ multiplex PCR; TCRdb's version includes in-frame clones alone and lacks a portion of them. The table has about 120,000 clones, 85% to 95% seen once. The receptor comes from a human donor who received an intestinal transplant. This specimen consisted of unstimulated CD8+ T cells sorted from spleen or lymph node cells, obtained before intestinal transplant. The chain carries TRBV12-1 and TRBJ2-7; TRBD2, the table's D call, was not compared with the DNA. TRBV12-1 is described as a pseudogene. The CDR3 spells CASSSQDPGGLAEPYEQYF. The CDR3 region has the DNA TGTGCCAGCAGCTCCCAAGACCCCGGCGGACTAGCGGAACCCTACGAGCAGTACTTC.